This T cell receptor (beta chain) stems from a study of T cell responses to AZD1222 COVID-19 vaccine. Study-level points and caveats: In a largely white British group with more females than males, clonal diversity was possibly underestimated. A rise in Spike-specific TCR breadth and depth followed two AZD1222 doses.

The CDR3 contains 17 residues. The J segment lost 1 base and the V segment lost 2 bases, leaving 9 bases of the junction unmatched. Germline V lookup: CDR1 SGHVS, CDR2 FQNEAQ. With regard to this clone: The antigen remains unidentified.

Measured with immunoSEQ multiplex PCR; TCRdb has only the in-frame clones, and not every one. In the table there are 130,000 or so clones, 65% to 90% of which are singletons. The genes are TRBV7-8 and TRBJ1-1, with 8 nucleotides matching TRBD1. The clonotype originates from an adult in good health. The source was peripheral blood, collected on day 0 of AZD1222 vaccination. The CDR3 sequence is CASSLIRGQAANTEAFF. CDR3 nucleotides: TGTGCCAGCAGCTTAATTAGGGGACAGGCCGCGAACACTGAAGCTTTCTTT.